The entry that follows covers one T cell receptor beta chain sequence. Its antigen target is currently unknown. Nothing much larger sits one base from this clone, and base qualities are not available. This specimen belongs to a study of shared clonotypes between healthy human individuals (dated by TCRdb to the early 2020s). About the study as a whole: The cohort comprised two women and a few men aged 18 to 49 years. The study deeply sequenced blood TCR repertoires of about 5 healthy adults to estimate repertoire size and the extent of clonotype sharing between individuals. For each donor, CD4 naive and CD4 memory were each run on three plates, CD8 naive on two plates, and CD8 memory on one plate. To increase sequencing depth and limit assay-specific biases, TCR repertoire library preparation and sequencing were carried out by different laboratories using diverse techniques. Between about 0.8 and 9 billion PBMCs per donor were obtained by leukapheresis.

What the study reported, not specific to this receptor: Pairwise subsampling led to the expectation that sequencing depth would affect the degree of clonotype sharing among donors. Naive subsets generally had larger estimated clonotype richness than memory subsets did. Sharing across a handful of donors was observed for about 5% of naive CD4, 3.5% of naive CD8, 2% to 2.5% of memory CD4, and roughly 0.4% of memory CD8 clonotypes. Higher generation probabilities were observed for clonotypes shared by all four sorted-subset donors than for non-shared clonotypes. Incomplete sequencing was indicated by rarefaction of sorted-subset datasets, despite the large sequencing depth. The small number of donors limited the genetic and exposure-history diversity represented. Sampling was limited to blood, and TCR repertoires in tissue likely differ from TCR repertoires in blood.

The donors were healthy, HIV-negative adults who had no recently reported acute infections or vaccinations. Only Caucasian adults living in Nashville, Tennessee, USA were represented among the donors. CD4+ T cells were enriched by magnetic negative selection, after which naive cells were positively selected on CD45RA and the negative fraction was taken as the memory subset. Blood was collected by leukapheresis, and PBMCs were isolated by Ficoll-Histopaque density gradient centrifugation and then cryopreserved in liquid nitrogen vapor phase. Analytical flow cytometry was used to check the purity and quantity of every magnetically sorted T cell population. From each sorted fraction, genomic DNA was isolated and quantified by UV absorbance on a Nanodrop 2000c. The CDR3, cysteine through phenylalanine, is 14 amino acids long. The CDR3 DNA has 42 bases and is translated from base 1. CDR1 and CDR2 are read off the germline V gene as SGHTA and FQGNSA. The junction shows trimming of 5 bases on V and 7 bases on J, plus 14 bases between the germline ends.

Using the deep immunoSEQ assay, multiplex PCR amplified TCR CDR3 regions from genomic DNA. Extracted genomic DNA from each cell subset was distributed evenly across all wells of several immunoSEQ 96-well plates, and each plate was treated as a replicate. For sorted subsets, approximately 200 ng of genomic DNA, equivalent to some 30,000 T cell genomes, went into each replicate PCR. Purified libraries were quantified with a Qubit 3.0 fluorometer, sized on a Bioanalyzer 2100, and re-quantified with the KAPA Library Quantification kit. Every immunoSEQ 96-well plate was sequenced on a separate single-read 150-cycle Illumina NextSeq 550 flow cell. The paper's data handling went like this. Because only junctional sequences without quality scores were contained in the immunoSEQ output, filtering matching that applied to full-length reads could not be performed. Sequences were annotated with PyIR, a Python wrapper for IgBLAST v1.9, and V/J genes and CDR3 were assigned using IMGT germline references. Any read was removed if the V/J assignment was weak (E-value above 1e-6), the CDR3 was missing, or the read contained stop codons, out-of-frame junctions, or ambiguous translated residues. V3J clonotypes were defined as sequences sharing an identical inferred V gene, J gene, and CDR3 amino acid sequence. The percentage overlap between two repertoires was calculated by dividing the number of shared unique clonotypes by the size of the smaller repertoire. Three approaches were used to assess repertoire richness: RTK rarefaction, the Chao1 estimator, and Recon v2.1 estimates of unobserved clonotypes. OLGA was used to compute generation probabilities for all TCRbeta clonotypes that the gDNA method yielded from a few donors. Here the immuneACCESS table is served through TCRdb, limited to in-frame sequences with V and J called. Missing clones are a known gap in these copies; in checked studies unresolved V genes cover under half, and the rest lacks a known reason. Clone size and V and J calls were adopted from that table, with D and trimming inferred from the DNA. Present in this sample are some 2,000,000 clones, about 94% of which were seen just once. The ten largest clonotypes hold roughly 0.13% of the sample.

The sequencing input was naive CD4+ T cells sorted from blood. Reading the label with the study, this specimen's cell subset or site is: CD45RA+ positively selected. The rearrangement joined TRBV7-2 to TRBJ1-4, with the D gene call left open. The clonotype originates from a young man in good health. The nucleotide sequence reads TGTGCCAGCAGCCCCGATAGGGCGGGTGAAAAACTGTTTTTT. The translation is CASSPDRAGEKLFF. The CDR3 plus the reference TRBV7-2 and TRBJ1-4 genes for the other parts give the full variable domain: GAGVSQSPSNKVTEKGKDVELRCDPISGHTALYWYRQSLGQGLEFLIYFQGNSAPDKSGLPSDRFSAERTGGSVSTLTIQRTQQEDSAVYLCASSPDRAGEKLFFGSGTQLSVL.